Shown below are 3 T cell receptor beta chains from a single sample sequenced in a study of T cell repertoires in cytomegalovirus infection. TCRdb reprocessed the reads with MiXCR, giving one entry per CDR3 protein. The sample holds about 130,000 distinct CDR3 sequences, more than 20% seen once. Their target antigens are unknown. The specimen was PBMCs, sequenced either directly or after in vitro stimulation (not recorded which). All receptors derive from a human donor in good health (CMV status not recorded). Some clones in this sample may be carry-over from other donors' samples.

The chain couples TRBV20-1 to TRBJ2-3, with TRBD2 as a possible D gene (6 bases). Germline V gives CDR1 DFQATT, CDR2 SNEGSKA (reference sequence). The CDR3 runs 16 residues. Trimming removed 0 bases at V and 4 bases at J, with 17 bases between. CDR3 in DNA: TGCAGTGCTAGAGATGGGGCGGGGCTGGGTGCAGATACGCAGTATTTT. Protein: CSARDGAGLGADTQYF.

J is TRBJ2-3 and V is TRBV2; a possible D gene is TRBD1 (5 bases). The CDR3 consists of 12 residues. V was trimmed by 6 bases and J by 10 bases, leaving 14 bases between them. CDR1 is SNHLY, CDR2 FYNNEI, per germline. CDR3 region: CASSDRGNSQYF. DNA for the CDR3: TGTGCCAGCAGCGATAGGGGAAACTCGCAGTATTTT.

The chain combines TRBV19 with TRBJ2-3; TRBD2 is a possible D gene (5 bases). Germline loops: CDR1 LNHDA, CDR2 SQIVND (reference sequence). V was trimmed by 7 bases and J by 3 bases, leaving 20 bases between them. This CDR3 region has 16 residues. The CDR3 here is CASNLLGGLRTDTQYF. CDR3 DNA sequence: TGTGCCAGTAATTTACTCGGAGGCCTGAGGACAGATACGCAGTATTTT. Using reference TRBV19 and TRBJ2-3 for the parts outside the CDR3, the full variable domain is DGGITQSPKYLFRKEGQNVTLSCEQNLNHDAMYWYRQDPGQGLRLIYYSQIVNDFQKGDIAEGYSVSREKKESFPLTVTSAQKNPTAFYLCASNLLGGLRTDTQYFGPGTRLTVL.